A single sample gave rise to the 3 T cell receptor beta chains below, sequenced in a study of cytotoxic CD8 clonotypes in ibrutinib-treated CLL. The method was immunoSEQ multiplex PCR; TCRdb's version includes in-frame clones alone and lacks a portion of them. The sample records some 200,000 clones, around 75% being singletons. The sequenced sample was PBMCs, obtained after 12 months of ibrutinib treatment. The source of these receptors is a human donor with chronic lymphocytic leukemia.

The V and J genes are TRBV6-5 and TRBJ1-2; no reliable D call. Germline CDR1 reads MNHEY; CDR2 reads SVGAGI. V was trimmed by 7 bases and J by 3 bases, leaving 18 bases between them. This CDR3 is built from 15 residues. CDR3 nucleotides: TGTGCCAGCAACGAAAGGGCAGGAGGAGACTATGGCTACACCTTC. Translating it yields CASNERAGGDYGYTF.

The chain employs TRBV5-5 and TRBJ1-5; the D is unclear. The germline gives CDR1 SGHKS, CDR2 YYEKEE (reference sequence). CDR3 length equals 15 residues. The V end was cut by 3 bases, the J end by 0 bases, with 10 bases between. As DNA, the CDR3 is TGTGCCAGCAGCTCCTACGTAGATAGCAATCAGCCCCAGCATTTT. It yields the protein CASSSYVDSNQPQHF.

Remarks on this clone: The junction differs from germline at one of its ends, possibly a read error. The chain carries TRBV7-7 and TRBJ2-3, with D perhaps TRBD2 (5 bases). The CDR3 has 16 amino acids. Germline CDR1 reads SSHAT; CDR2 reads FNYEAQ (reference sequence). CDR3 region: CASSLAWERCTDTQYF. The CDR3 DNA follows: TGTGCTAGCAGCTTAGCCTGGGAGCGTTGCACAGATACGCAGTATTTT.